The 12 T cell receptor beta chains listed next were all sequenced from one sample in a study of cytotoxic CD8 clonotypes in ibrutinib-treated CLL. Clones were read by immunoSEQ multiplex PCR, and TCRdb kept only the in-frame ones, dropping some. The sample contains hundreds of thousands of clones, just over 70% of which appear only once. Sequences were derived from PBMCs, sampled after 12 months of ibrutinib treatment. The source of these receptors is a human donor with chronic lymphocytic leukemia.

This chain joins TRBV5-1 and TRBJ2-5, with 7 bases fitting TRBD1. From germline, CDR1 is SGHRS and CDR2 YFSETQ. The length of the CDR3 is 17 residues. The J segment lost 2 bases and the V segment lost 2 bases, leaving 12 bases of the junction unmatched. CDR3 DNA: TGCGCCAGCAGCTTAGCACAGGGGTTTGTGTCACAAGAGACCCAGTACTTC. It yields the protein CASSLAQGFVSQETQYF.

The chain uses TRBV9 and TRBJ2-5; the match to TRBD2 covers 8 bases. Germline V gene lookup returns CDR1 SGDLS and CDR2 YYNGEE. The CDR3 is 15 residues long. Unmatched junction bases numbered 4, after V lost 3 bases and J lost 0 bases. The CDR3 protein is CASSGAGENQETQYF. The DNA of the CDR3 is TGTGCCAGCAGCGGAGCGGGAGAAAACCAAGAGACCCAGTACTTC. Full variable domain (missing parts from reference TRBV9 and TRBJ2-5): DSGVTQTPKHLITATGQRVTLRCSPRSGDLSVYWYQQSLDQGLQFLIQYYNGEERAKGNILERFSAQQFPDLHSELNLSSLELGDSALYFCASSGAGENQETQYFGPGTRLLVL.

The CDR3 spells CASSELVRVRNYGYTF. CDR3 DNA sequence: TGTGCCAGCAGTGAATTGGTCAGGGTTAGAAACTATGGCTACACCTTC. The chain combines TRBV6-1 with TRBJ1-2; possibly TRBD1 for D (5 bases). The length of the CDR3 is 16 residues. Trimming took 2 bases from V and 2 from J, leaving 15 bases between them. Germline values: CDR1 MNHNS, CDR2 SASEGT.

The CDR3 DNA reads as TGTGCCAGCAGACAACTAGCGCGCCCGGATACGCAGTATTTT. Its protein product is CASRQLARPDTQYF. The rearrangement links TRBV27 to TRBJ2-3, with 7 bases aligning to TRBD2. The V segment lost 6 bases and the J segment 6 bases; nucleotides outside the gene matches: 9. The CDR3 is 14 residues long. Germline V CDR1 and CDR2: MNHEY, SMNVEV (reference sequence).

The chain is built from TRBV9 and TRBJ2-4; D call uncertain. Trimming stripped 4 bases from V and 1 base from J, with 12 bases between. CDR1 and CDR2 from the germline V gene are SGDLS and YYNGEE. This CDR3 is built from 15 residues. The CDR3, as DNA: TGTGCCAGCAGCCCCTTGCCGGAGGCCAAAAACATTCAGTACTTC. This codes for CASSPLPEAKNIQYF. Combining the CDR3 with reference TRBV9 and TRBJ2-4 gives the whole variable domain DSGVTQTPKHLITATGQRVTLRCSPRSGDLSVYWYQQSLDQGLQFLIQYYNGEERAKGNILERFSAQQFPDLHSELNLSSLELGDSALYFCASSPLPEAKNIQYFGAGTRLSVL.

In DNA form, the CDR3 reads TGCGCCAGCAGCTTAACGCCGGGACTAGCAACCTACGAGCAGTACTTC. Translated: CASSLTPGLATYEQYF. The chain employs TRBV5-1 and TRBJ2-7; 9 positions match TRBD2. The CDR3 spans 16 residues. Germline lookup yields CDR1 SGHRS and CDR2 YFSETQ. V trimming: 2 bases; J trimming: 2 bases; junction bases outside the gene matches: 8.

This rearrangement joins TRBV25-1 to TRBJ1-1, with 9 bases fitting TRBD1. The germline CDR1 and CDR2 sequences are MGHDK and SYGVNS. Trimming at V came to 9 bases and at J to 4 bases, leaving 3 bases not matched to a gene. The CDR3 length is 12 residues. As DNA, the CDR3 is TGTGCCAGTACAGGGGGCATCACTGAAGCTTTCTTT. As protein: CASTGGITEAFF.

This clone has only a few counts. The CDR3 region is CASTREARDEQFF. CDR3 coding DNA: TGTGCCAGCACCCGAGAGGCCCGCGATGAGCAGTTCTTC. The chain combines TRBV2 with TRBJ2-1; D gene unclear. V was trimmed by 7 bases and J by 8 bases, leaving 15 bases between them. The germline CDR1 and CDR2 sequences are SNHLY and FYNNEI. The CDR3 length is 13 residues.

The V call is TRBV9, the J call TRBJ2-5; 8 nucleotides align to TRBD1. Trimming took 3 bases from V and 7 from J; bases not matched to a gene: 2. Germline CDR1 is SGDLS and CDR2 is YYNGEE. The CDR3 loop spans 12 amino acids. The CDR3 is CASSDGTGTQYF. The CDR3 coding sequence is TGTGCCAGCAGCGACGGGACAGGGACCCAGTACTTC.

A few counts support this clone. The J gene is TRBJ2-7, the V gene TRBV4-2, with D tentatively TRBD1 or TRBD2 (6 bases each). The CDR3 has 13 residues. Germline CDR1 is LGHNA and CDR2 is YNFKEQ. Trimming left V 4 bases short and J 4 bases short, with 11 bases between. CDR3 DNA: TGTGCCAGCAGCCCCGAAGGGGGGTACGAGCAGTACTTC. Translating gives CASSPEGGYEQYF.

The chain uses TRBV5-1 and TRBJ2-7, with D tentatively TRBD1 or TRBD2 (5 bases each). The CDR3 sequence is 14 residues long. Trimming removed 4 bases at V and 2 bases at J, with 13 bases between. Germline CDR1 and CDR2: SGHRS and YFSETQ. Here the CDR3 DNA reads TGCGCCAGCAGCCTGATCAGGGAGCCCTACGAGCAGTACTTC. It translates to CASSLIREPYEQYF.

This clone was recorded a few times. The chain combines TRBV7-2 with TRBJ2-1; D is undetermined. Germline lookup yields CDR1 SGHTA and CDR2 FQGNSA. V dropped 5 bases and J dropped 6 bases, with 11 bases sitting between them. The CDR3 extends over 13 amino acids. The chain's CDR3 is CASSPFLVNEQFF. The CDR3 coding sequence is TGTGCCAGCAGCCCCTTCCTGGTCAATGAGCAGTTCTTC. Together with reference TRBV7-2 and TRBJ2-1, the CDR3 gives the full variable domain: GAGVSQSPSNKVTEKGKDVELRCDPISGHTALYWYRQSLGQGLEFLIYFQGNSAPDKSGLPSDRFSAERTGGSVSTLTIQRTQQEDSAVYLCASSPFLVNEQFFGPGTRLTVL.